The 27 T cell receptor beta chains in this list originate from one sample, sequenced in a study of identical twins. Each CDR3 protein gets one entry after TCRdb re-called the 5' RACE reads with MiXCR. The sample gives 1.5 million to 2 million distinct CDR3 sequences, less than 40% of which show up once; about 0.27% is in the top ten. The material sequenced was cord blood. The receptors come from a newborn girl in good health.

The chain is built from TRBV6-5 and TRBJ1-1, with TRBD1 matching over 8 bases. After removal of 2 bases from V and 4 bases from J, the junction contained 12 bases not matched to a gene. This CDR3 is built from 17 residues. Germline values: CDR1 MNHEY, CDR2 SVGAGI. Written as DNA, the CDR3 is TGTGCCAGCAGTTACGATCCCCCGGGACAGGTGAGCACTGAAGCTTTCTTT. It specifies CASSYDPPGQVSTEAFF.

This clonotype was seen many times. The chain recombines TRBV12-3 or TRBV12-4 with TRBJ2-3; D remains ambiguous. V shed 5 bases and J shed 6 bases, with 9 bases lying between them. The CDR3 runs to 12 residues. CDR3 amino acids: CASSTAPDTQYF. CDR3 nucleotide sequence: TGTGCCAGCAGTACCGCCCCCGATACGCAGTATTTT.

The V gene is TRBV16, the J gene TRBJ1-2; tentatively, D is TRBD1 (5 bases). This CDR3 has 15 residues. V lost 4 bases, J lost 4 bases, and 16 bases lay in between. Germline assignment: CDR1 KGHSY and CDR2 FQNENV. CDR3 loop: CASSPIKIGAYGYTF. The CDR3 bases are TGTGCCAGCAGCCCTATAAAGATCGGGGCCTATGGCTACACCTTC.

A few counts support this clonotype. The rearrangement joins TRBV12-3 or TRBV12-4 to TRBJ2-7, with 10 bases aligning to TRBD2. This CDR3 has 15 amino acids. Trimming at V came to 5 bases and at J to 3 bases, leaving 7 bases not matched to a gene. The CDR3 loop reads CASSPLAGAYYEQYF. The CDR3 nucleotides are TGTGCCAGCAGTCCTCTAGCGGGGGCGTACTACGAGCAGTACTTC.

This rearrangement joins TRBV11-1 to TRBJ2-4, with 7 nucleotides matching TRBD2. J was trimmed by 2 bases and V by 0 bases; bases with no gene match: 1. This CDR3 comprises 15 residues. In germline, CDR1 is SGHAT, CDR2 FQDESV (reference sequence). DNA of the CDR3: TGTGCCAGCAGCTTAGCCGGGACTACCAAAAACATTCAGTACTTC. Its translation: CASSLAGTTKNIQYF.

This rearrangement joins TRBV6-5 to TRBJ1-6; D is uncertain. This CDR3 is built from 14 residues. The V end was cut by 2 bases, the J end by 6 bases, with 8 bases between. Germline assignment: CDR1 MNHEY and CDR2 SVGAGI. The DNA for the CDR3 is TGTGCCAGCAGTTACGGGAAGGTTAATTCACCCCTCCACTTT. As protein: CASSYGKVNSPLHF.

This sequence joins TRBV20-1 and TRBJ2-1; 9 bases are a match to TRBD1. This CDR3 region has 14 residues. Looked up from germline, CDR1 is DFQATT and CDR2 is SNEGSKA (reference sequence). The DNA for the CDR3 is TGCGGTGGTGGGACAGGGAGCTCCTACAATGAGCAGTTCTTC. The encoded protein is CGGGTGSSYNEQFF.

This clonotype was seen more than once but under ten times. This sequence joins TRBV7-9 and TRBJ1-2, with TRBD1 as a possible D gene (5 bases). The CDR3 runs 17 residues. The germline CDR1 and CDR2 sequences are SEHNR and FQNEAQ (reference sequence). V lost 1 base and J 4 bases, leaving 19 bases between the germline ends. As DNA, the CDR3 is TGTGCCAGCAGCTTAGGGGGGATTTCGGCGCAGACCTATGGCTACACCTTC. Translating gives CASSLGGISAQTYGYTF.

The CDR3 protein is CASRRTSGSSETQYF. CDR3 nucleotide sequence: TGTGCCAGCAGGCGGACTAGCGGGAGCTCTGAGACCCAGTACTTC. V gene TRBV28 combines with J gene TRBJ2-5; 13 bases line up with TRBD2. J was trimmed by 5 bases and V by 6 bases; bases with no gene match: 6. CDR1 and CDR2 (germline): MDHEN, SYDVKM. CDR3 length: 15 amino acids.

This rearrangement joins TRBV15 to TRBJ1-5; D unclear. Germline V gene data show CDR1 as LNHNV and CDR2 as YYDKDF (reference sequence). Trimming took 3 bases from V and 4 from J, leaving 4 bases between them. The CDR3 runs to 12 residues. Written as DNA, the CDR3 is TGTGCCACCAGCAGCTCGAATCAGCCCCAGCATTTT. As protein: CATSSSNQPQHF.

This clonotype showed up just a few times. The chain joins TRBV4-2 to TRBJ2-5, with 14 positions matching TRBD2. Trimming took 0 bases from V and 2 from J; bases not matched to a gene: 17. The CDR3 spans 22 residues. The germline gives CDR1 LGHNA, CDR2 YNFKEQ. This CDR3 is CASSQDKFAGTSGGSQQETQYF. Here the CDR3 DNA reads TGTGCCAGCAGCCAAGACAAGTTTGCCGGGACTAGCGGGGGTTCCCAACAAGAGACCCAGTACTTC.

This clonotype was counted at least ten times. This chain uses TRBV7-6 with TRBJ2-5; 7 bases match TRBD1. CDR1 and CDR2 (germline): SGHVS, FNYEAQ. J gave up 0 bases and V 1 base, and 2 bases lay outside the gene matches. The CDR3 totals 15 residues. The CDR3 bases are TGTGCCAGCAGCTTAGGGGGACAGTACCAAGAGACCCAGTACTTC. Amino acid sequence: CASSLGGQYQETQYF.

The V call is TRBV5-1, the J call TRBJ2-3; D unclear. The CDR3 is 14 amino acids. V gave up 0 bases and J gave up 5 bases, with 10 bases separating them. Germline CDR1 and CDR2: SGHRS and YFSETQ. CDR3 bases: TGCGCCAGCAGCTTGGCCTCCCAGCGAGATACGCAGTATTTT. Protein sequence: CASSLASQRDTQYF.

The chain employs TRBV7-2 and TRBJ2-3, with a tentative D call TRBD2 (5 bases). Trimming took 2 bases from V and 5 from J, leaving 14 bases between them. CDR1 SGHTA and CDR2 FQGNSA come from the germline V gene. CDR3 length: 15 residues. This chain's CDR3 is CASSLTPIAGDTQYF. CDR3 sequence (DNA): TGTGCCAGCAGCTTAACCCCTATCGCGGGAGATACGCAGTATTTT.

This chain uses TRBV6-6 with TRBJ2-3, with D maybe TRBD2 (6 bases). Germline loops: CDR1 MNHNY, CDR2 SVGAGI (reference sequence). V dropped 0 bases and J dropped 10 bases, with 14 bases sitting between them. CDR3 length: 14 residues. For the CDR3, the DNA is TGTGCCAGCAGTTACTCTCACAGCCCGGGGGCGCAGTATTTT. Translating it yields CASSYSHSPGAQYF.

This clonotype was seen only a few times. V gene TRBV10-3 combines with J gene TRBJ2-1; 10 bases agree with TRBD1. Germline values: CDR1 ENHRY, CDR2 SYGVKD. The CDR3 extends over 14 amino acids. V lost 10 bases to trimming and J lost 3 bases; unmatched junction nucleotides: 6. This CDR3 reads CATNRDRGYNEQFF. The CDR3 DNA is TGTGCCACGAACCGGGACAGGGGCTACAATGAGCAGTTCTTC.

As for this clonotype: This could be a read error, since a much larger clone is one nucleotide away. The rearrangement uses TRBV4-2 and TRBJ2-7; no firm D call. Germline CDR1 and CDR2: LGHNA and YNFKEQ. The CDR3 length is 16 residues. The CDR3 sequence: CASSQGLVTPSYELYF. The CDR3 region has the DNA TGTGCCAGCAGCCAAGGCCTAGTTACCCCCTCCTACGAGCTGTACTTC.

This clonotype was detected only a few times. The chain uses TRBV20-1 and TRBJ2-5, with 9 bases matching TRBD2. Trimming removed 3 bases from V and 11 bases from J; junction bases left unmatched: 13. The CDR3 runs to 14 residues. CDR1 is DFQATT and CDR2 is SNEGSKA in the germline V gene (reference sequence). The CDR3 reads CSASSGGWLDEQYF. As DNA, the CDR3 is TGCAGTGCTAGCAGCGGGGGGTGGTTAGATGAGCAGTACTTC.

This clonotype was counted between two and nine times. This chain joins TRBV10-3 and TRBJ2-1, with 12 nucleotides matching TRBD2. The V and J ends lost 6 bases and 6 bases, in that order; junction bases with no gene match: 6. Per germline, CDR1 ENHRY and CDR2 SYGVKD. The CDR3 sequence is 15 residues long. CDR3 coding DNA: TGTGCCATCAGGGGCCTAGCGGGGGGGCGCAATGAGCAGTTCTTC. Translation gives CAIRGLAGGRNEQFF.

The chain links TRBV12-3 or TRBV12-4 to TRBJ2-2, with 8 bases lining up with TRBD1. The CDR3 is 15 residues long. The junction had 5 bases not matched to a gene; V was cut back by 8 bases and J by 0 bases. CDR3: CASALTGANTGELFF. CDR3 DNA: TGTGCCAGCGCCTTGACAGGGGCGAACACCGGGGAGCTGTTTTTT.

This chain links TRBV2 with TRBJ1-2; D may be TRBD1 (6 bases). Trimming removed 2 bases from V and 4 bases from J, with 11 bases in between. Germline CDR1 is SNHLY and CDR2 is FYNNEI. The CDR3 has 14 residues. The CDR3 nucleotides are TGTGCCAGCAGTGAATACAGGGCGAGCTATGGCTACACCTTC. Protein: CASSEYRASYGYTF.

The V and J genes are TRBV6-5 and TRBJ1-1; tentative D call: TRBD1 (5 bases). Germline V gene sequence: CDR1 MNHEY, CDR2 SVGAGI. This CDR3 has 16 amino acids. The V gene lost 4 bases and the J gene lost 0 bases, with 15 bases spanning the gap. CDR3 bases: TGTGCCAGCAGTTTAAGGAGACAGCGCATGAACACTGAAGCTTTCTTT. As protein: CASSLRRQRMNTEAFF.

The V gene is TRBV11-2, the J gene TRBJ2-3, with D unclear. The V end was cut by 5 bases, the J end by 3 bases, with 18 bases between. Germline CDR1 reads SGHAT; CDR2 reads FQNNGV. CDR3 size: 16 residues. CDR3 loop: CASSPSWVDGTDTQYF. DNA of the CDR3: TGTGCCAGCAGCCCTTCGTGGGTGGATGGTACAGATACGCAGTATTTT.

The rearrangement links TRBV28 to TRBJ2-1, with TRBD2 identical over 12 bases. After removal of 2 bases from V and 2 bases from J, the junction contained 13 bases not matched to a gene. CDR3 length: 20 residues. The V gene's germline CDR1 is MDHEN and CDR2 SYDVKM. The CDR3 reads CASSLDPSGRGLTTYNEQFF. Written as DNA, the CDR3 is TGTGCCAGCAGTTTAGACCCTAGCGGGAGGGGCCTCACCACCTACAATGAGCAGTTCTTC.

The chain couples TRBV25-1 to TRBJ1-1; D not resolved. The V and J ends lost 3 bases and 3 bases respectively, with 11 bases between them. Germline values: CDR1 MGHDK, CDR2 SYGVNS. CDR3 size: 14 residues. CDR3 nucleotides: TGTGCCAGCAGTGACGGACCCCCTTACACTGAAGCTTTCTTT. Translating gives CASSDGPPYTEAFF.

The chain couples TRBV14 to TRBJ2-1, with 13 bases matching TRBD2. The V gene's germline CDR1 is SGHDN and CDR2 FVKESK. The V segment lost 4 bases and the J segment 0 bases; nucleotides outside the gene matches: 18. CDR3 length: 22 residues. The chain's CDR3 is CASSPGYHPGTSGKSSYNEQFF. The CDR3 nucleotides read TGTGCCAGCAGCCCAGGGTACCATCCCGGGACTAGCGGGAAAAGCTCCTACAATGAGCAGTTCTTC. Full variable domain (remainder filled in from reference TRBV14 and TRBJ2-1): EAGVTQFPSHSVIEKGQTVTLRCDPISGHDNLYWYRRVMGKEIKFLLHFVKESKQDESGMPNNRFLAERTGGTYSTLKVQPAELEDSGVYFCASSPGYHPGTSGKSSYNEQFFGPGTRLTVL.

This chain links TRBV5-1 with TRBJ1-1; D unclear. This CDR3 has 13 residues. Germline lookup yields CDR1 SGHRS and CDR2 YFSETQ. The V end lost 0 bases, the J end lost 4 bases, and 7 bases lay between the germline ends. CDR3: CASSLVERTEAFF. DNA for the CDR3: TGCGCCAGCAGCTTGGTAGAACGCACTGAAGCTTTCTTT.